A single sample gave rise to the 22 T cell receptor beta chains below, sequenced in a study of blood T cell repertoires in COVID-19. TCRdb keeps only in-frame clones here, not all; method: immunoSEQ multiplex PCR. This repertoire shows just under 150,000 clones, about 87% found once; its top ten account for approximately 35%. Specimen: peripheral blood. These receptors were taken from a man aged 45-60 years who had recovered from COVID-19.

This chain links TRBV6-5 with TRBJ1-5; D remains ambiguous. Trimming cost V 6 bases and J 2 bases, with 8 bases left between them. Germline V gene sequence: CDR1 MNHEY, CDR2 SVGAGI. The CDR3 totals 13 residues. CDR3 bases: TGTGCCAGCAGCTACGAGGGCAATCAGCCCCAGCATTTT. It encodes CASSYEGNQPQHF.

The CDR3 bases are TGTGCCAGCAGTGAATTCACGAACACCGGGGAGCTGTTTTTT. Amino acids: CASSEFTNTGELFF. The rearrangement joins TRBV6-1 to TRBJ2-2; D not resolved. This CDR3 has 14 residues. CDR1 and CDR2 (germline): MNHNS, SASEGT. The germline V and J ends were trimmed by 2 bases and 0 bases, with 4 bases remaining between them.

This clone occurred a few times. The limits of the CDR3 on the DNA are not certain, so only TCRdb's listed CDR3 is given. The V call is TRBV19, the J call TRBJ1-1; the table names TRBD1, a call not compared with the DNA. The CDR3 is 16 residues long, ends included. From germline, CDR1 is LNHDA and CDR2 SQIVND (reference sequence). The chain's CDR3 is CASTSVTRTGNTEAFF.

The gene calls are TRBV11-2 and TRBJ2-1; possible D gene TRBD1, 5 bases. The CDR3 contains 15 residues. Germline lookup yields CDR1 SGHAT and CDR2 FQNNGV. V lost 1 base and J lost 5, with 12 bases in between. CDR3 in amino acids: CASSLVFRGDNEQFF. The CDR3 nucleotides read TGTGCCAGCAGCTTAGTTTTTAGGGGTGACAATGAGCAGTTCTTC.

This chain uses TRBV5-4 with TRBJ2-1; 7 nucleotides align to TRBD1. Germline trimming cut 4 bases from V and 5 bases from J; bases unmatched to any gene: 9. CDR3 length equals 15 residues. Germline CDR1 reads SGHNT; CDR2 reads YYREEE (reference sequence). The CDR3 DNA reads as TGTGCCAGCAGCCCAGGGACAGTACTTAACAATGAGCAGTTCTTC. Its protein is CASSPGTVLNNEQFF. Complete variable domain (other parts from reference TRBV5-4 and TRBJ2-1): ETGVTQSPTHLIKTRGQQVTLRCSSQSGHNTVSWYQQALGQGPQFIFQYYREEENGRGNFPPRFSGLQFPNYSSELNVNALELDDSALYLCASSPGTVLNNEQFFGPGTRLTVL.

V and J are TRBV4-1 and TRBJ2-7; TRBD2 matches at 7 bases. Germline-derived CDR1 and CDR2 are MGHRA and YSYEKL. V trimming: 4 bases; J trimming: 3 bases; junction bases outside the gene matches: 3. CDR3 length: 13 residues. CDR3 region: CASSPSGDYEQYF. The DNA of the CDR3 is TGCGCCAGCAGCCCCAGCGGGGACTACGAGCAGTACTTC.

The V and J genes are TRBV6-5 and TRBJ1-2; TRBD1 matches 7 bases. Germline V gives CDR1 MNHEY, CDR2 SVGAGI. The CDR3 consists of 13 residues. J was trimmed by 6 bases and V by 5 bases; bases with no gene match: 6. The CDR3 DNA reads as TGTGCCAGCAGTCGACAGGGATTGGATGGCTACACCTTC. Protein sequence: CASSRQGLDGYTF.

V gene TRBV4-2 combines with J gene TRBJ2-2, with 8 bases aligning to TRBD2. The CDR3 contains 15 residues. The V segment lost 4 bases and the J segment 3 bases; nucleotides outside the gene matches: 4. Per germline, CDR1 LGHNA and CDR2 YNFKEQ. The CDR3 bases are TGTGCCAGCAGCCTCGGAGCGGGGGACACCGGGGAGCTGTTTTTT. Encoded protein: CASSLGAGDTGELFF.

The rearrangement joins TRBV5-4 to TRBJ1-2; D unresolved. The CDR3 consists of 16 residues. The germline V gene encodes CDR1 SGHNT and CDR2 YYREEE (reference sequence). The ends were cut back, 0 bases at V and 2 bases at J, with 14 bases in the middle. The CDR3 loop is CASSLAPAGGNYGYTF. CDR3 coding DNA: TGTGCCAGCAGCTTGGCGCCCGCTGGTGGCAACTATGGCTACACCTTC.

This chain links TRBV19 with TRBJ1-5; 8 positions match TRBD1. The CDR3 runs to 17 residues. V lost 5 bases, J lost 0 bases, and 9 bases stayed unmatched. CDR1 and CDR2 from the germline V gene are LNHDA and SQIVND (reference sequence). CDR3 amino acids: CASSPLRDRYSNQPQHF. The CDR3, as DNA: TGTGCCAGTAGTCCCCTCCGGGACAGGTATAGCAATCAGCCCCAGCATTTT.

This clone showed up just a few times. The gene calls are TRBV11-1 and TRBJ1-1; 7 nucleotides agree with TRBD1. CDR1 is SGHAT, CDR2 FQDESV, per germline (reference sequence). The CDR3 is made up of 13 amino acids. Trimming cost V 2 bases and J 9 bases; bases outside gene matches: 6. The CDR3 sequence is CASSLNPGQQAFF. The CDR3 nucleotides are TGTGCCAGCAGCTTAAATCCGGGACAGCAAGCTTTCTTT. Full variable domain (rest looked up from reference TRBV11-1 and TRBJ1-1): EAEVAQSPRYKITEKSQAVAFWCDPISGHATLYWYRQILGQGPELLVQFQDESVVDDSQLPKDRFSAERLKGVDSTLKIQPAELGDSAMYLCASSLNPGQQAFFGQGTRLTVV.

This rearrangement joins TRBV3-1 (or the pseudogene TRBV3-2) to TRBJ2-7, with TRBD1 identical over 9 bases. CDR3 length: 14 residues. Looked up from germline, CDR1 is LGHDT and CDR2 is YNNKEL (reference sequence). With V trimmed by 4 bases and J by 3 bases, 4 bases remained unmatched. The CDR3 nucleotides read TGTGCCAGCAGCCCCCGGGACAGGGTCTACGAGCAGTACTTC. Its translation: CASSPRDRVYEQYF.

This clone was recorded once. The chain couples TRBV30 to TRBJ1-2; D unresolved. The V and J ends lost 3 bases and 8 bases respectively, with 19 bases between them. The CDR3 length is 14 residues. From germline, CDR1 is GTSNPN and CDR2 SVGIG (reference sequence). CDR3 region: CAWSETRLTGGYTF. The CDR3 DNA is TGTGCCTGGAGCGAGACCAGGTTAACGGGGGGCTACACCTTC.

The sample holds one count of this clone. V usage is TRBV4-3 and J usage is TRBJ1-1, with a weak D call TRBD1 (6 bases). The CDR3 has 17 amino acids. V gave up 1 base and J gave up 0 bases, with 15 bases separating them. The germline gives CDR1 LGHNA, CDR2 YSLEER. The CDR3 bases are TGCGCCAGCAGCCAAGTCATTACACAGGGTGTGAACACTGAAGCTTTCTTT. Translation gives CASSQVITQGVNTEAFF.

The chain is built from TRBV12-3 or TRBV12-4 and TRBJ1-2, with D unresolved. V lost 1 base and J 3 bases, leaving 6 bases between the germline ends. CDR3 length equals 13 residues. The DNA for the CDR3 is TGTGCCAGCAGTTTAGGTACAGACTATGGCTACACCTTC. This encodes CASSLGTDYGYTF.

The V call is TRBV27, the J call TRBJ1-6, with D possibly being TRBD1 (6 bases). Germline CDR1 is MNHEY and CDR2 is SMNVEV (reference sequence). The CDR3 runs to 15 residues. Trimming pared 5 bases from V and 6 bases from J, leaving 14 bases between. DNA for the CDR3: TGTGCCAGCAGTACAGGGTCTGTCGTTAATTCACCCCTCCACTTT. This encodes CASSTGSVVNSPLHF.

The chain recombines TRBV7-2 with TRBJ2-3; D gene ambiguous. The CDR3 covers 12 residues. Trimming pared 5 bases from V and 9 bases from J, leaving 12 bases between. The germline V gene has CDR1 SGHTA and CDR2 FQGNSA. CDR3 in amino acids: CASSPPTRTQYF. The CDR3 DNA is TGTGCCAGCAGCCCCCCCACCAGGACGCAGTATTTT.

V usage is TRBV19 and J usage is TRBJ1-1; the match to TRBD1 covers 8 bases. CDR1 LNHDA and CDR2 SQIVND come from the germline V gene (reference sequence). The CDR3 totals 17 residues. V was pared by 3 bases and J by 5 bases, with 14 bases of the junction left unmatched. The CDR3 bases are TGTGCCAGTAGTATTTGGGGCAGGGGGCGCCCGGGGACTGAAGCTTTCTTT. This codes for CASSIWGRGRPGTEAFF.

A remark on this clone: The sample has other DNA sequences that encode this CDR3 too. The rearrangement joins TRBV5-4 to TRBJ2-3, with TRBD2 matching over 14 bases. V lost 4 bases and J lost 5; bases outside the gene matches: 6. The germline V gene has CDR1 SGHNT and CDR2 YYREEE (reference sequence). The CDR3 runs 16 residues. The DNA for the CDR3 is TGTGCCAGCAGCCCTGGACTAGCGGGGGGCGAAGATACGCAGTATTTT. This gives the protein CASSPGLAGGEDTQYF.

This chain connects TRBV30 to TRBJ2-7, with 10 bases matching TRBD2. CDR1 is GTSNPN, CDR2 SVGIG, per germline (reference sequence). V lost 8 bases, J lost 4 bases, and 11 bases stayed unmatched. The CDR3 spans 14 residues. CDR3 sequence reads: CAGAASGGGYEQYF. CDR3 nucleotide sequence: TGTGCCGGAGCGGCTAGCGGGGGAGGATACGAGCAGTACTTC.

V gene TRBV12-3 or TRBV12-4 combines with J gene TRBJ2-3, with 8 bases lining up with TRBD1. Trimming at V came to 6 bases and at J to 12 bases, leaving 5 bases not matched to a gene. The CDR3 is 11 residues long. The CDR3 DNA sequence: TGTGCCAGCAGCTCAGGGGGCGCCCAGTATTTT. This encodes CASSSGGAQYF.

V is TRBV13 and J is TRBJ2-7, with TRBD1 matching over 11 bases. This CDR3 comprises 15 residues. Losses at the gene ends were 5 bases for V and 3 bases for J; bases not matched to a gene: 6. Per germline, CDR1 PRHDT and CDR2 FYEKMQ (reference sequence). CDR3 sequence: CASSPGGQGVYEQYF. CDR3 coding DNA: TGTGCCAGCAGCCCAGGGGGACAGGGGGTCTACGAGCAGTACTTC.